This entry lists 12 T cell receptor beta chains sequenced from one sample in a study of cytomegalovirus exposure and HLA in healthy donors. The PCR made use of 60 Vbeta and 13 Jbeta primers. Only in-frame clones appear in the TCRdb table, and some are missing; sequencing was by immunoSEQ multiplex PCR. Here the sample spans under 250,000 clones, roughly 85% being singletons. Sequencing was done on a sample of PBMCs. The receptors were sampled from a woman in her 50s in good health and CMV-seronegative.

Written as DNA, the CDR3 is TGTGCCAGCAGCCTGGCACTAGCGGGAGTCAATGAGCAGTTCTTC. This gives the protein CASSLALAGVNEQFF. This chain uses TRBV7-3 with TRBJ2-1; TRBD2 aligns across 11 bases. This CDR3 contains 15 residues. Germline V gene data show CDR1 as SGHTA and CDR2 as FQGTGA. The V segment lost 5 bases and the J segment 6 bases; nucleotides outside the gene matches: 6.

The chain couples TRBV28 to TRBJ2-1, with D possibly being TRBD2 (6 bases). V was cut by 6 bases and J by 2 bases, with 20 bases left in between. The CDR3 length is 17 residues. The germline V gene encodes CDR1 MDHEN and CDR2 SYDVKM. The CDR3 protein is CASSYSAGGVTYNEQFF. The CDR3 nucleotides are TGTGCCAGCAGCTACTCAGCGGGCGGGGTCACCTACAATGAGCAGTTCTTC.

CDR3: CASRYTSKSYNEQFF. The CDR3 nucleotides read TGTGCCAGCAGGTATACTAGCAAATCCTACAATGAGCAGTTCTTC. V is TRBV6-1 and J is TRBJ2-1; a weak D match, TRBD2 (6 bases). Germline CDR1 and CDR2: MNHNS and SASEGT. There are 15 residues in the CDR3. V gave up 6 bases and J gave up 1 base, with 13 bases separating them.

The rearrangement joins TRBV15 to TRBJ2-7, with 13 bases identical to TRBD2. The CDR3 runs 19 residues. V lost 1 base, J lost 3 bases, and 12 bases stayed unmatched. From germline, CDR1 is LNHNV and CDR2 YYDKDF (reference sequence). The CDR3 nucleotides are TGTGCCACCAGCAGAGCTAAAGGAGAAGGGACTAGCGGGATCTACGAGCAGTACTTC. This encodes CATSRAKGEGTSGIYEQYF.

Remarks on this clone: At one end the junction does not follow the germline gene, possibly because of a read error. The V and J genes are TRBV7-9 and TRBJ1-4; D is ambiguous. CDR3 size: 13 residues. Germline-derived CDR1 and CDR2 are SEHNR and FQNEAQ (reference sequence). The CDR3 coding sequence is TGTTCCAGCAGCTTAGCCATTAATGAAAAACTGTTTTTT. It specifies CSSSLAINEKLFF. Looking up the rest from reference TRBV7-9 and TRBJ1-4 gives the full variable domain: DTGVSQNPRHKITKRGQNVTFRCDPISEHNRLYWYRQTLGQGPEFLTYFQNEAQLEKSRLLSDRFSAERPKGSFSTLEIQRTEQGDSAMYLCSSSLAINEKLFFGSGTQLSVL.

The chain couples TRBV7-8 to TRBJ2-7, with TRBD2 matching 7 bases. Trimming removed 6 bases from V and 2 bases from J; junction bases left unmatched: 7. The CDR3 has 14 residues. Germline CDR1 SGHVS, CDR2 FQNEAQ. The CDR3 region is CASRGGEGPYEQYF. CDR3 DNA: TGTGCCAGCAGGGGAGGGGAAGGGCCCTACGAGCAGTACTTC. The variable domain in full, with the rest retrieved from reference TRBV7-8 and TRBJ2-7, is GAGVSQSPRYKVAKRGQDVALRCDPISGHVSLFWYQQALGQGPEFLTYFQNEAQLDKSGLPSDRFFAERPEGSVSTLKIQRTQQEDSAVYLCASRGGEGPYEQYFGPGTRLTVT.

This clone was seen once. The rearrangement links TRBV6-6 to TRBJ2-7, with D maybe TRBD1 (7 bases). The ends were cut back, 6 bases at V and 4 bases at J, with 16 bases in the middle. The CDR3 sequence is 14 residues long. Germline CDR1 MNHNY, CDR2 SVGAGI (reference sequence). The CDR3 protein is CASRNGGGQYEQYF. DNA of the CDR3: TGTGCCAGCAGAAACGGAGGGGGACAGTACGAGCAGTACTTC.

A few counts support this clone. V gene TRBV2 combines with J gene TRBJ1-5; TRBD1 is a possible D gene (5 bases). CDR1 is SNHLY, CDR2 FYNNEI, per germline. The CDR3 totals 15 residues. V lost 4 bases and J 0 bases, leaving 10 bases between the germline ends. The CDR3 reads CASSGGGYSNQPQHF. The CDR3 region has the DNA TGTGCCAGCAGTGGGGGGGGATATAGCAATCAGCCCCAGCATTTT. Full variable domain (outside the CDR3, taken from reference TRBV2 and TRBJ1-5): EPEVTQTPSHQVTQMGQEVILRCVPISNHLYFYWYRQILGQKVEFLVSFYNNEISEKSEIFDDQFSVERPDGSNFTLKIRSTKLEDSAMYFCASSGGGYSNQPQHFGDGTRLSIL.

This chain joins TRBV18 and TRBJ2-7, with 7 bases identical to TRBD1. CDR3 length equals 17 residues. The V gene's germline CDR1 is KGHSH and CDR2 LQKENI. V trimming: 0 bases; J trimming: 0 bases; junction bases outside the gene matches: 8. The CDR3 spells CASSPPGQSSNSYEQYF. The DNA of the CDR3 is TGTGCCAGCTCACCACCGGGACAGTCAAGCAACTCCTACGAGCAGTACTTC.

The V and J genes are TRBV7-3 and TRBJ2-1, with 10 nucleotides matching TRBD2. Germline V gives CDR1 SGHTA, CDR2 FQGTGA. V was clipped by 1 base and J by 6 bases; unmatched bases: 3. The CDR3 is 15 residues long. Written as DNA, the CDR3 is TGTGCCAGCAGCTTAAGGACTAGCGGACTCAATGAGCAGTTCTTC. It translates to CASSLRTSGLNEQFF.

The rearrangement uses TRBV21-1 and TRBJ1-6; the D call TRBD1 from the table was never checked on the DNA. TRBV21-1 is a listed pseudogene. This CDR3 contains 19 residues. This CDR3 reads CASSKRAGTGYSYNSPLHF. In DNA, the CDR3 is TGTGCCAGCAGCAAAAGAGCCGGGACAGGGTACTCCTATAATTCACCCCTCCACTTT.

This chain uses TRBV6-5 with TRBJ2-6; D not certain. The germline gives CDR1 MNHEY, CDR2 SVGAGI. V lost 3 bases, J lost 2 bases, and 8 bases lay in between. The CDR3 runs 15 residues. The CDR3 region has the DNA TGTGCCAGCAGTTATGTACGGGCTGGGGCCAACGTCCTGACTTTC. It codes for CASSYVRAGANVLTF.